This is a list of T cell receptor beta chains from one sample in a study of monozygotic twins with inflammatory bowel disease. TCRdb processed the 5' RACE reads again and assigns one entry to each CDR3 protein, with no DNA. The sample table includes approximately 160,000 distinct CDR3 sequences. Sample: blood. The source is a human donor with ulcerative colitis or Crohn's disease, or a healthy co-twin of an affected twin (not recorded which). Both conserved end residues are part of each CDR3. The order of the fields is J gene, V gene, CDR3 protein.

>TRBJ2-7|TRBV5-6
CASSQEGLAVYEQYF
>TRBJ1-3|TRBV6-5
CASSYGGSGNTIYF
>TRBJ2-2|TRBV27
CASSPYRDTGELFF
>TRBJ1-1|TRBV12-3/TRBV12-4
CASSFGLRDTEAFF
>TRBJ2-7|TRBV24-1
CATSDGRTGGEQYF
>TRBJ2-1|TRBV6-2/TRBV6-3
CASSSPAGTWGNEQFF
>TRBJ2-5|TRBV28
CASSSRTGRRSGETQYF
>TRBJ2-5|TRBV7-2
CASSRKETQYF
>TRBJ2-2|TRBV6-1
CASAVLGPTGELFF
>TRBJ2-1|TRBV18
CASSLPGQVSDEHFF
>TRBJ2-7|TRBV11-2
CASSSGLSSSYEQYF
>TRBJ1-3|TRBV7-2
CASSLDRAGNTIYF
>TRBJ2-7|TRBV27
CASSGSPGPYEQYF
>TRBJ1-5|TRBV7-8
CASTLRWDRNQPQHF
>TRBJ1-1|TRBV7-2
CASTATGVGTEAFF
>TRBJ2-5|TRBV20-1
CSARDGGRGETQYF
>TRBJ2-3|TRBV7-2
CASSLDNTQYF
>TRBJ1-1|TRBV19
CASSLQGPRGTEAFF
>TRBJ2-5|TRBV15
CATSPEHQETQYF
>TRBJ2-2|TRBV6-1
CASSRWGQTNTGELFF
>TRBJ1-4|TRBV5-1
CASSGGRVDEKLFF
>TRBJ2-6|TRBV7-8
CASSLGAPRPQRSGANVLTF
>TRBJ2-3|TRBV29-1
CSVPGHFLTDTQYF
>TRBJ1-2|TRBV7-6
CASSDDTGDYGYTF
>TRBJ2-1|TRBV7-9
CAARGAPYNEQFF
>TRBJ1-3|TRBV28
CASRLSRGNTIYF
>TRBJ1-2|TRBV7-9
CASSLIYDSYGYTF
>TRBJ1-2|TRBV7-3
CASSPDRGNGYTF
>TRBJ2-1|TRBV28
CASSSPTHSSYNEQFF
>TRBJ1-5|TRBV12-3/TRBV12-4
CASSLTGSGQPQHF
>TRBJ2-3|TRBV29-1
CSVSVGTDTQYF
>TRBJ2-2|TRBV28
CASNIAGRVNTGELFF
>TRBJ1-2|TRBV29-1
CSVTTGRGTYNYGYTF
>TRBJ2-5|TRBV12-3/TRBV12-4
CASSADTNQETQYF
>TRBJ1-4|TRBV7-9
CASSGPGDPLFREKLFF
>TRBJ1-1|TRBV5-1
CASSLPSAEAFF
>TRBJ1-2|TRBV7-9
CASSPRGQAEYGYTF
>TRBJ1-6|TRBV6-1
CASRDPAGRNSPLHF
>TRBJ2-5|TRBV30
CAWISGGRLETQYF
>TRBJ2-7|TRBV12-3/TRBV12-4
CASGFRSYEQYF
>TRBJ2-7|TRBV6-5
CASSYSTGEQYF
>TRBJ1-2|TRBV14
CASSQDLVGYTF
>TRBJ1-5|TRBV27
CASSPQTGSRGQPQHF
>TRBJ2-4|TRBV18
CAIHPRAKNIQYF
>TRBJ1-5|TRBV4-2
CASSQRGNQPQHF